A selection of T cell receptor beta chains follows, all from one sample in a study of blood T cell repertoires in COVID-19. Generated by immunoSEQ multiplex PCR, the TCRdb table keeps only in-frame clones and is missing some. The data show roughly 250,000 clones, around 88% seen once. Material for sequencing was PBMCs or T cells enriched from blood (not recorded which). The receptors were sampled from a man aged 35-49 years who had recovered from COVID-19. The CDR3 runs from the conserved cysteine through the conserved F or W. The D gene is left open where the match is weak. Only some rows state a clone size, as once, few, many or a class for expanded clones.

j_gene: TRBJ2-7
abundance: .
d_gene: TRBD2
v_gene: TRBV4-1
CDR3nt: TGCGCCAGCAGCCAAGGATTATTAGCGGGGGGTATTGGCTACGAGCAGTACTTC
CDR3aa: CASSQGLLAGGIGYEQYF

j_gene: TRBJ1-6
abundance: .
d_gene: TRBD1
v_gene: TRBV6-5
CDR3nt: TGTGCCAGCAGTTGGGACAGCTCCTATAATTCACCCCTCCACTTT
CDR3aa: CASSWDSSYNSPLHF

j_gene: TRBJ2-7
abundance: .
d_gene: .
v_gene: TRBV28
CDR3nt: TGTGCCAGCAGTCCGTTGACACGCAGAGTCTACGAGCAGTACTTC
CDR3aa: CASSPLTRRVYEQYF

j_gene: TRBJ1-6
abundance: .
d_gene: .
v_gene: TRBV7-3
CDR3nt: TGTGCCAGCAGCTTACTCGGGAATTCACCCCTCCACTTT
CDR3aa: CASSLLGNSPLHF

j_gene: TRBJ1-1
abundance: .
d_gene: TRBD1
v_gene: TRBV5-1
CDR3nt: TGCGCCAGCAGCTTCCAAACCAAGACCGGGACAGGGGGCAGGATTAACACTGAAGCTTTCTTT
CDR3aa: CASSFQTKTGTGGRINTEAFF

j_gene: TRBJ2-7
abundance: .
d_gene: .
v_gene: TRBV29-1
CDR3nt: TGCAGCGTGGGGGCCGGGAGGACTTCAGGATACGAGCAGTACTTC
CDR3aa: CSVGAGRTSGYEQYF

j_gene: TRBJ1-1
abundance: once
d_gene: .
v_gene: TRBV5-6
CDR3nt: TGTGCCAGCAGGGTCCGGGGGACTGAAGCTTTCTTT
CDR3aa: CASRVRGTEAFF

j_gene: TRBJ2-7
abundance: once
d_gene: TRBD2
v_gene: TRBV7-3
CDR3nt: TGTGCCAGCAGCCCGAGGCGGGGGGGCCAGTACGAGCAGTACTTC
CDR3aa: CASSPRRGGQYEQYF

j_gene: TRBJ2-7
abundance: .
d_gene: TRBD1
v_gene: TRBV7-9
CDR3nt: TGTGCCAGCAGCTCTAGGAAAGGACAGGGCCACGGCGAGCAGTACTTC
CDR3aa: CASSSRKGQGHGEQYF

j_gene: TRBJ2-3
abundance: .
d_gene: TRBD2
v_gene: TRBV28
CDR3nt: TGTGCCAGCAGCCCTTCCGGAGGCGGGAGGGGGATGACAGATACGCAGTATTTT
CDR3aa: CASSPSGGGRGMTDTQYF

j_gene: TRBJ2-7
abundance: .
d_gene: TRBD1
v_gene: TRBV29-1
CDR3nt: TGCAGCGTTGAGGCGGCCAGGGGGCGGACTTCCTACGAGCAGTACTTC
CDR3aa: CSVEAARGRTSYEQYF

j_gene: TRBJ1-1
abundance: .
d_gene: .
v_gene: TRBV7-9
CDR3nt: TGTGCCAGCAGCTTAGTTGGGTTTGGCGGGGACACTGAAGCTTTCTTT
CDR3aa: CASSLVGFGGDTEAFF

j_gene: TRBJ1-6
abundance: .
d_gene: .
v_gene: TRBV30
CDR3nt: TGTGCCTGGACAGGGTTTGGTGGTTCACCCCTCCACTTT
CDR3aa: CAWTGFGGSPLHF

j_gene: TRBJ1-2
abundance: .
d_gene: TRBD1
v_gene: TRBV5-4
CDR3nt: TGTGCCAGCAGCTCCTCAGACAGGGTCCATGGCTACACCTTC
CDR3aa: CASSSSDRVHGYTF

j_gene: TRBJ1-1
abundance: .
d_gene: TRBD1
v_gene: TRBV28
CDR3nt: TGTGCCAGCAGTTCTACAGGGGTGACCACTGAAGCTTTCTTT
CDR3aa: CASSSTGVTTEAFF

j_gene: TRBJ2-2
abundance: .
d_gene: .
v_gene: TRBV7-2
CDR3nt: TGTGCCAGTTCACGGGGGACGAACACCGGGGAGCTGTTTTTT
CDR3aa: CASSRGTNTGELFF

j_gene: TRBJ1-5
abundance: .
d_gene: TRBD1
v_gene: TRBV19
CDR3nt: TGTGCCAGTAGTGTTTCGGACAGGATAAATCAGCCCCAGCATTTT
CDR3aa: CASSVSDRINQPQHF

j_gene: TRBJ1-1
abundance: .
d_gene: .
v_gene: TRBV18
CDR3nt: TGTGCCAGCTTTTCGGGAATGAACACTGAAGCTTTCTTT
CDR3aa: CASFSGMNTEAFF

j_gene: TRBJ2-1
abundance: once
d_gene: TRBD2
v_gene: TRBV10-3
CDR3nt: TGTGCCATCAGTGAGTCGACTAGCGATTACAATGAGCAGTTCTTC
CDR3aa: CAISESTSDYNEQFF

j_gene: TRBJ1-1
abundance: .
d_gene: .
v_gene: TRBV7-6
CDR3nt: TGTGCCAGCAGCTTAGCGGACGAATTTGACAGGTTGAACACTGAAGCTTTCTTT
CDR3aa: CASSLADEFDRLNTEAFF

j_gene: TRBJ2-2
abundance: few
d_gene: .
v_gene: TRBV25-1
CDR3nt: TGTGCCAGCATTACAGGACGCGGGGAGCTGTTTTTT
CDR3aa: CASITGRGELFF

j_gene: TRBJ1-5
abundance: few
d_gene: TRBD1
v_gene: TRBV28
CDR3nt: TGTGCCAGCAGCCTAATTCATTCGGGACAGCTCAATCAGCCCCAGCATTTT
CDR3aa: CASSLIHSGQLNQPQHF

j_gene: TRBJ2-7
abundance: .
d_gene: .
v_gene: TRBV12-5
CDR3nt: TGTGCTAGTGGTCGCTCCTATCCCCCTCAGGGAGCTAGCGTCCCCTACGAGCAGTACTTC
CDR3aa: CASGRSYPPQGASVPYEQYF

j_gene: TRBJ2-7
abundance: .
d_gene: .
v_gene: TRBV3-1/TRBV3-2
CDR3nt: TGTGCCAGCAGCCAGCACTTCTCCTACGAGCAGTACTTC
CDR3aa: CASSQHFSYEQYF

j_gene: TRBJ2-2
abundance: .
d_gene: TRBD1
v_gene: TRBV27
CDR3nt: TGTGCCAGCAGTAGACAGGGGGCGTACGGGGAGCTGTTTTTT
CDR3aa: CASSRQGAYGELFF

j_gene: TRBJ1-1
abundance: .
d_gene: .
v_gene: TRBV27
CDR3nt: TGTGCCAGCAGTCCTCTGTCCCGACCGGGGGAAGCTTTCTTT
CDR3aa: CASSPLSRPGEAFF

j_gene: TRBJ2-7
abundance: .
d_gene: .
v_gene: TRBV27
CDR3nt: TGTGCCAGCAAATCGGGACATAAATACGAGCAGTACTTC
CDR3aa: CASKSGHKYEQYF

j_gene: TRBJ1-2
abundance: .
d_gene: .
v_gene: TRBV12-5
CDR3nt: TGTGCTAGTGGTTTTCCATTCACATCAGCTAACTATGGCTACACCTTC
CDR3aa: CASGFPFTSANYGYTF

j_gene: TRBJ2-2
abundance: .
d_gene: TRBD1
v_gene: TRBV7-3
CDR3nt: TGTGCCAGTGCTCTAGGGGGCATTGGCACCGGGGAGCTGTTTTTT
CDR3aa: CASALGGIGTGELFF

j_gene: TRBJ2-3
abundance: .
d_gene: TRBD1
v_gene: TRBV6-2/TRBV6-3
CDR3nt: TGTGCCAGCAGTCGGGGACAGGGAATGGGACCCTCAGATACGCAGTATTTT
CDR3aa: CASSRGQGMGPSDTQYF

j_gene: TRBJ2-1
abundance: .
d_gene: .
v_gene: TRBV27
CDR3nt: TGTGCCAGCAGTTTACGGTGGCTGGAGTCCTACAATGAGCAGTTCTTC
CDR3aa: CASSLRWLESYNEQFF

j_gene: TRBJ1-5
abundance: .
d_gene: TRBD1
v_gene: TRBV7-9
CDR3nt: TGTGCCAGCAGCTTATCGAAAGCGGGACAGGGCCAAAATCAGCCCCAGCATTTT
CDR3aa: CASSLSKAGQGQNQPQHF